This T cell receptor beta chain came from a study of control samples from healthy donors and cancer patients. Using immunoSEQ multiplex PCR, the repertoire was profiled, and TCRdb retains in-frame clones only, with some absent. The repertoire holds about 140,000 clones, approximately 86% seen once, with roughly 8.7% in the top ten. The specimen sequenced was blood. This sequence originates from a woman in her twenties or thirties in good health.

The CDR3 coding sequence is TGTGCCAGCAGCTCTGGGGGGCCCAATCAGCCCCAGCATTTT. It translates to CASSSGGPNQPQHF. The V and J genes are TRBV5-5 and TRBJ1-5, with a tentative D call TRBD1 (6 bases). V gave up 3 bases and J gave up 3 bases, with 10 bases separating them. The germline CDR1 and CDR2 sequences are SGHKS and YYEKEE (reference sequence). This CDR3 region has 14 residues.